This is a list of T cell receptor beta chains from one sample in a study of T-cell memory formation after mild COVID-19. TCRdb reprocessed the 5' RACE reads with MiXCR, giving one entry per CDR3 protein. In the table there are under 550,000 distinct CDR3 sequences, about 18% of which are singletons. The sequenced material came from PBMCs or a T cell subset sorted from them (not recorded which). These TCRs come from an adult woman who had mild COVID-19 (a few samples of this study predate the infection). Cell type and time point are not known. CDR3s include the opening cysteine and the closing phenylalanine or tryptophan. The D gene is left open where the match is weak. Size tells how often a clone was seen (once, few, many) or the class of an expanded clone, and some rows leave it out.

v_call: TRBV15; clone_size: few; d_call: .; j_call: TRBJ1-1; cdr3_length: 13; cdr3_nt: TGTGCCACCAGCAGAGATAGGAGGCCAGAAGCTTTCTTT; cdr3_aa: CATSRDRRPEAFF
v_call: TRBV5-1; clone_size: few; d_call: TRBD1; j_call: TRBJ1-1; cdr3_length: 14; cdr3_nt: TGCGCCAGCAGCTCCGGGACAGGGAGCACTGAAGCTTTCTTT; cdr3_aa: CASSSGTGSTEAFF
v_call: TRBV7-9; clone_size: .; d_call: TRBD2; j_call: TRBJ2-1; cdr3_length: 18; cdr3_nt: TGTGCCAGCAGCCCCGGCGCCCCTCTAGCGGGAGGATACAATGAGCAGTTCTTC; cdr3_aa: CASSPGAPLAGGYNEQFF
v_call: TRBV10-2; clone_size: .; d_call: .; j_call: TRBJ1-1; cdr3_length: 11; cdr3_nt: TGCGCCAGCAGGGATATGGATGAAGCTTTCTTT; cdr3_aa: CASRDMDEAFF
v_call: TRBV12-3/TRBV12-4; clone_size: .; d_call: .; j_call: TRBJ2-5; cdr3_length: 14; cdr3_nt: TGTGCCAGCAGTTTAGCGGGCAAACGGGAGACCCAGTACTTC; cdr3_aa: CASSLAGKRETQYF
v_call: TRBV30; clone_size: .; d_call: .; j_call: TRBJ2-7; cdr3_length: 14; cdr3_nt: TGTGCCTGGAGGGTGGCGGGGCCTACCTACGAGCAGTACTTC; cdr3_aa: CAWRVAGPTYEQYF
v_call: TRBV27; clone_size: .; d_call: TRBD1; j_call: TRBJ1-2; cdr3_length: 13; cdr3_nt: TGTGCCAGCAGAAAGACAGGGGCATGGGGCTACACCTTC; cdr3_aa: CASRKTGAWGYTF
v_call: TRBV23-1; clone_size: .; d_call: .; j_call: TRBJ2-7; cdr3_length: 16; cdr3_nt: TGCGCCAGCAGTCCGGAAGGGGGGGCGGTTGGTTACGAGCAGTACTTC; cdr3_aa: CASSPEGGAVGYEQYF
v_call: TRBV20-1; clone_size: few; d_call: .; j_call: TRBJ1-1; cdr3_length: 15; cdr3_nt: TGCAGTGCTAGACCGCGAACCAGTAGGAACACTGAAGCTTTCTTT; cdr3_aa: CSARPRTSRNTEAFF
v_call: TRBV19; clone_size: .; d_call: .; j_call: TRBJ2-1; cdr3_length: 16; cdr3_nt: TGTGCCAGTAGTGACCTGGGGGGGGCTAGGTCGGATGAGCAGTTCTTC; cdr3_aa: CASSDLGGARSDEQFF
v_call: TRBV12-3/TRBV12-4; clone_size: few; d_call: TRBD1; j_call: TRBJ1-6; cdr3_length: 16; cdr3_nt: TGTGCCAGCAGCCCGTCGACAGGGGGCGGCAATTCACCCCTCCACTTT; cdr3_aa: CASSPSTGGGNSPLHF
v_call: TRBV4-1; clone_size: few; d_call: .; j_call: TRBJ1-6; cdr3_length: 15; cdr3_nt: TGCGCCAGCAGCCAAGATCTTGGGTACCTCAATCGGCTCCACTTT; cdr3_aa: CASSQDLGYLNRLHF
v_call: TRBV5-5; clone_size: few; d_call: .; j_call: TRBJ2-6; cdr3_length: 19; cdr3_nt: TGTGCCAGCAGCCCTACGGGAACAGAGTTTAACTCTGGGGCCAACGTCCTGACTTTC; cdr3_aa: CASSPTGTEFNSGANVLTF
v_call: TRBV6-6; clone_size: .; d_call: TRBD1; j_call: TRBJ2-7; cdr3_length: 13; cdr3_nt: TGTGCCAGCAGTTACTCCGATGACAGGGGAAGGTACTTC; cdr3_aa: CASSYSDDRGRYF
v_call: TRBV12-3/TRBV12-4; clone_size: few; d_call: .; j_call: TRBJ2-1; cdr3_length: 15; cdr3_nt: TGTGCCAGCAGTTCACGGGGGTACTCCTACAATGAGCAGTTCTTC; cdr3_aa: CASSSRGYSYNEQFF
v_call: TRBV7-2; clone_size: few; d_call: .; j_call: TRBJ2-7; cdr3_length: 15; cdr3_nt: TGTGCCAGCTTTCTAAGTCCAACCGCCGCCGTAGAGCAGTACTTC; cdr3_aa: CASFLSPTAAVEQYF
v_call: TRBV20-1; clone_size: .; d_call: .; j_call: TRBJ1-2; cdr3_length: 15; cdr3_nt: TGCAGTGCTAGGACGCCCGCGGGATTTCGGACTGGCTACACCTTC; cdr3_aa: CSARTPAGFRTGYTF
v_call: TRBV12-3/TRBV12-4; clone_size: .; d_call: .; j_call: TRBJ2-2; cdr3_length: 15; cdr3_nt: TGTGCCAGCAGACCATGGACGGATAACACCGGGGAGCTGTTTTTT; cdr3_aa: CASRPWTDNTGELFF
v_call: TRBV6-5; clone_size: .; d_call: TRBD1; j_call: TRBJ2-3; cdr3_length: 15; cdr3_nt: TGTGCCAGCAGTTACTCGAGGGACAGCCCAGATACGCAGTATTTT; cdr3_aa: CASSYSRDSPDTQYF
v_call: TRBV5-1; clone_size: few; d_call: .; j_call: TRBJ2-7; cdr3_length: 15; cdr3_nt: TGCGCCAGCAGCTTGGCCGGGGGCGGGACCTACGAGCAGTACTTC; cdr3_aa: CASSLAGGGTYEQYF
v_call: TRBV12-3/TRBV12-4; clone_size: many; d_call: .; j_call: TRBJ1-1; cdr3_length: 13; cdr3_nt: TGTGCCAGCACCTTGGACCCTAACACTGAAGCTTTCTTT; cdr3_aa: CASTLDPNTEAFF
v_call: TRBV12-3/TRBV12-4; clone_size: .; d_call: .; j_call: TRBJ2-2; cdr3_length: 15; cdr3_nt: TGTGCCAGCAGTTTGAGGAGAGACTGGGCCGGGGAGCTGTTTTTT; cdr3_aa: CASSLRRDWAGELFF
v_call: TRBV5-6; clone_size: few; d_call: .; j_call: TRBJ2-5; cdr3_length: 13; cdr3_nt: TGTGCCAGCAGCTTGGGGGGTCCAGAGACCCAGTACTTC; cdr3_aa: CASSLGGPETQYF
v_call: TRBV7-8; clone_size: .; d_call: .; j_call: TRBJ2-2; cdr3_length: 17; cdr3_nt: TGTGCCAGCAGCTTAGCGGCAGCGGCCCGAGGGACCGGGGAGCTGTTTTTT; cdr3_aa: CASSLAAAARGTGELFF
v_call: TRBV2; clone_size: .; d_call: .; j_call: TRBJ2-1; cdr3_length: 13; cdr3_nt: TGTGCCAGCAGGCCGGGGCCTTTCGGTGAGCAGTTCTTC; cdr3_aa: CASRPGPFGEQFF
v_call: TRBV4-2; clone_size: once; d_call: .; j_call: TRBJ2-5; cdr3_length: 16; cdr3_nt: TGTGCCAGCAGCCAAGATCCAGCTGTGACTGATGCGACCCAGTACTTC; cdr3_aa: CASSQDPAVTDATQYF